A single sample is the source of the 26 T cell receptor beta chains below, sequenced in a study of identical twins. MiXCR, run by TCRdb on the 5' RACE reads, gives a single entry per CDR3 protein. The profile covers roughly 570,000 distinct CDR3 sequences, with over 8.5% appearing a single time and 3% taken by the ten largest. This same sample was also part of a study on yellow fever vaccine responses in identical twins.

The sample consisted of PBMCs. These receptors were obtained from a woman younger than 35 in good health.

This clonotype appeared many times. This chain connects TRBV11-2 to TRBJ2-1; 10 bases align to TRBD2. Germline V gene sequence: CDR1 SGHAT, CDR2 FQNNGV. This CDR3 is 13 amino acids long. The V segment lost 4 bases and the J segment 8 bases; nucleotides outside the gene matches: 2. CDR3 DNA: TGTGCCAGCAGCTCCCTAGCGGGAGATGAGCAGTTCTTC. Encoded protein: CASSSLAGDEQFF.

This clonotype was counted between two and nine times. The V gene is TRBV29-1, the J gene TRBJ2-3; possibly TRBD2 for D (7 bases). This CDR3 contains 17 residues. V lost 1 base to trimming and J lost 0 bases, with 17 bases between them. In germline, CDR1 is SQVTM, CDR2 ANQGSEA. CDR3 protein: CSVEAPGAGVSTDTQYF. CDR3 bases: TGCAGCGTTGAAGCGCCAGGGGCGGGAGTTAGCACAGATACGCAGTATTTT.

This clonotype was picked up many times. The chain links TRBV10-3 to TRBJ2-5; TRBD2 aligns across 9 bases. The germline V gene has CDR1 ENHRY and CDR2 SYGVKD. The CDR3 sequence is 16 residues long. V was clipped by 4 bases and J by 5 bases; unmatched bases: 11. The CDR3 here is CAISGRGRAASETQYF. Written as DNA, the CDR3 is TGTGCCATCAGTGGGCGCGGGAGGGCCGCATCGGAGACCCAGTACTTC.

In its sample, this clonotype was seen many times. This chain joins TRBV12-3 or TRBV12-4 and TRBJ2-7, with a tentative D call TRBD2 (5 bases). Trimming removed 8 bases at V and 6 bases at J, with 11 bases between. The CDR3 runs to 11 residues. CDR3 nucleotide sequence: TGTGCCAGCGCCCTTGGGAGCGAGCAGTACTTC. Its protein product is CASALGSEQYF.

The chain employs TRBV20-1 and TRBJ2-4; 11 nucleotides align to TRBD1. CDR1 and CDR2 from the germline V gene are DFQATT and SNEGSKA (reference sequence). V trimming: 6 bases; J trimming: 6 bases; junction bases outside the gene matches: 4. CDR3 length: 13 amino acids. The CDR3: CSARTGGVNIQYF. The CDR3 DNA follows: TGCAGTGCAAGGACAGGGGGCGTAAACATTCAGTACTTC.

The chain has TRBV2 and TRBJ2-7, with D tentatively TRBD1 or TRBD2 (5 bases each). V lost 3 bases and J 7 bases, leaving 10 bases between the germline ends. CDR3 size: 12 residues. Germline values: CDR1 SNHLY, CDR2 FYNNEI. In DNA form, the CDR3 reads TGTGCCAGCAGTGAGTGGGGGATTGAGCAGTACTTC. It specifies CASSEWGIEQYF.

In its sample, this clonotype was seen a few times. This chain connects TRBV29-1 to TRBJ2-2; 12 nucleotides line up with TRBD1. The CDR3 loop spans 16 amino acids. Germline V CDR1 and CDR2: SQVTM, ANQGSEA. V lost 7 bases, J lost 2 bases, and 8 bases stayed unmatched. Here the CDR3 reads CSGASGTGGNTGELFF. In DNA form, the CDR3 reads TGCAGCGGCGCTTCCGGGACAGGGGGCAACACCGGGGAGCTGTTTTTT.

The V and J genes are TRBV9 and TRBJ2-7; D not certain. CDR3 length equals 14 residues. In germline, CDR1 is SGDLS, CDR2 YYNGEE. Trimming took 2 bases from V and 0 from J, leaving 9 bases between them. CDR3 sequence (DNA): TGTGCCAGCAGCGTCATCCCCGCCTCCTACGAGCAGTACTTC. The encoded protein is CASSVIPASYEQYF.

In its sample, this clonotype was seen a few times. This sequence joins TRBV7-9 and TRBJ2-7; 7 bases fit TRBD1. CDR3 length equals 13 residues. V lost 11 bases to trimming and J lost 5 bases; unmatched junction nucleotides: 12. Germline V lookup: CDR1 SEHNR, CDR2 FQNEAQ (reference sequence). CDR3 nucleotides: TGTGCCTCCGGGGCAGGGGGTTTACACGAGCAGTACTTC. Protein product: CASGAGGLHEQYF.

At least ten counts were recorded for this clonotype. V gene TRBV20-1 combines with J gene TRBJ2-7; D unresolved. CDR1 DFQATT and CDR2 SNEGSKA come from the germline V gene (reference sequence). V was cut by 1 base and J by 0 bases, with 7 bases left in between. The CDR3 totals 13 residues. The CDR3 nucleotides read TGCAGTGCTAGAGTAAGGAGCTCCTACGAGCAGTACTTC. This gives the protein CSARVRSSYEQYF.

The rearrangement joins TRBV28 to TRBJ1-1; maybe TRBD1 (5 bases). V lost 5 bases and J 0 bases, leaving 13 bases between the germline ends. Germline CDR1 is MDHEN and CDR2 is SYDVKM. The CDR3 has 15 residues. CDR3 sequence: CASSRRGQVNTEAFF. The CDR3 DNA sequence: TGTGCCAGCAGTCGACGAGGACAAGTGAACACTGAAGCTTTCTTT.

Ten or more counts support this clonotype. The chain has TRBV10-3 and TRBJ2-1; 10 nucleotides match TRBD2. CDR3 size: 14 residues. Germline CDR1 and CDR2: ENHRY and SYGVKD. V gave up 9 bases and J gave up 1 base; unmatched junction bases: 3. CDR3 region: CAMDSGGSYNEQFF. In DNA form, the CDR3 reads TGTGCCATGGATAGCGGGGGGTCCTACAATGAGCAGTTCTTC.

This clonotype turned up a few times. The chain recombines TRBV4-3 with TRBJ2-7; TRBD1 aligns across 9 bases. CDR3 size: 15 residues. From germline, CDR1 is LGHNA and CDR2 YSLEER. V was clipped by 3 bases and J by 4 bases; unmatched bases: 7. In DNA, the CDR3 is TGCGCCAGCAGCCAGAGGACAGGGGTAGCATACGAGCAGTACTTC. Translated: CASSQRTGVAYEQYF.

This clonotype has a handful of counts. The rearrangement uses TRBV5-6 and TRBJ2-5; no clear D gene. There are 14 residues in the CDR3. Germline CDR1 SGHDT, CDR2 YYEEEE. Trimming pared 5 bases from V and 4 bases from J, leaving 15 bases between. CDR3 nucleotide sequence: TGTGCCAGCAGTTTTAGGCCCATTGCAGAGACCCAGTACTTC. It translates to CASSFRPIAETQYF.

At least ten counts were recorded for this clonotype. This sequence joins TRBV10-3 and TRBJ2-3; 7 positions match TRBD1. This CDR3 comprises 16 residues. Germline CDR1 ENHRY, CDR2 SYGVKD. With 4 bases clipped from V and 0 bases from J, the junction kept 7 bases outside the gene matches. The chain's CDR3 is CAISGTGATSTDTQYF. The DNA of the CDR3 is TGTGCCATCAGTGGAACAGGGGCCACTAGCACAGATACGCAGTATTTT.

The genes are TRBV19 and TRBJ2-3; D is perhaps TRBD1 (5 bases). V was cut by 4 bases and J by 2 bases, with 10 bases left in between. Germline V gene lookup returns CDR1 LNHDA and CDR2 SQIVND (reference sequence). The CDR3 has 14 residues. CDR3 residues: CASSNQGFTDTQYF. The DNA of the CDR3 is TGTGCCAGTAGTAACCAGGGCTTCACAGATACGCAGTATTTT.

This clonotype has more than one count but fewer than ten. This chain links TRBV20-1 with TRBJ2-3, with D tentatively TRBD2 (5 bases). Germline loops: CDR1 DFQATT, CDR2 SNEGSKA (reference sequence). The CDR3 runs 13 residues. V lost 6 bases and J 2 bases, leaving 12 bases between the germline ends. The CDR3 DNA sequence: TGCAGTGCCGTAGCGATAGTCACAGATACGCAGTATTTT. The encoded protein is CSAVAIVTDTQYF.

This clonotype was observed many times. The gene calls are TRBV5-6 and TRBJ2-7, with D perhaps TRBD1 (5 bases). CDR1 and CDR2 from the germline V gene are SGHDT and YYEEEE. This CDR3 has 13 amino acids. V dropped 1 base and J dropped 7 bases, with 12 bases sitting between them. CDR3 protein: CASSLSLAGEQYF. As DNA, the CDR3 is TGTGCCAGCAGCTTGTCGTTGGCAGGGGAGCAGTACTTC.

This clonotype was detected a few times. The chain carries TRBV12-3 or TRBV12-4 and TRBJ1-6; no definite D call. This CDR3 has 16 amino acids. Between the trimmed V and J ends, which lost 0 bases and 6 bases, there was a span of 12 bases. The CDR3: CASSLAGRPLNSPLHF. CDR3 in DNA: TGTGCCAGCAGTTTAGCAGGGCGCCCCCTTAATTCACCCCTCCACTTT.

The chain's CDR3 is CASSRRQGGNSPLHF. The CDR3 nucleotides read TGTGCCAGCAGCCGACGGCAGGGTGGAAATTCACCCCTCCACTTT. The rearrangement uses TRBV13 and TRBJ1-6; the D gene is possibly TRBD1 (5 bases). V was cut by 5 bases and J by 7 bases, with 15 bases left in between. There are 15 residues in the CDR3. CDR1 is PRHDT, CDR2 FYEKMQ, per germline (reference sequence).

This clonotype has only a few counts. The rearrangement joins TRBV25-1 to TRBJ2-7; tentative D call: TRBD2 (6 bases). The ends were cut back, 5 bases at V and 1 base at J, with 15 bases in the middle. Per the germline V gene, CDR1 is MGHDK and CDR2 is SYGVNS. This CDR3 spans 15 amino acids. CDR3 DNA: TGTGCCAGCAGTTCCTCCAGGGAGGTGTCCTACGAGCAGTACTTC. The encoded protein is CASSSSREVSYEQYF.

This clonotype occurred many times. V usage is TRBV12-3 or TRBV12-4 and J usage is TRBJ2-7; D might be TRBD1 or TRBD2, each matching 5 bases. V was clipped by 5 bases and J by 4 bases, with 18 bases between them. CDR3 length equals 15 residues. CDR3 sequence (DNA): TGTGCCAGCAGTACCCCCGGGACCAACTATTACGAGCAGTACTTC. Its translation: CASSTPGTNYYEQYF.

The chain links TRBV28 to TRBJ2-4, with 10 nucleotides matching TRBD2. V shed 4 bases and J 5 bases; nucleotides not matched to a gene: 5. The CDR3 runs 15 residues. Per the germline V gene, CDR1 is MDHEN and CDR2 is SYDVKM. CDR3 sequence reads: CASSSLAGVQNIQYF. The CDR3 bases are TGTGCCAGCAGTTCCCTAGCGGGAGTCCAAAACATTCAGTACTTC.

The chain recombines TRBV12-3 or TRBV12-4 with TRBJ2-1; 12 bases agree with TRBD2. The CDR3 totals 15 residues. V shed 7 bases and J 8 bases; nucleotides not matched to a gene: 9. This chain's CDR3 is CASKHLAGGPDEQFF. CDR3 sequence (DNA): TGTGCCAGCAAACACCTAGCGGGGGGGCCGGATGAGCAGTTCTTC.

The rearrangement links TRBV28 to TRBJ2-1, with TRBD1 matching 8 bases. Trimming at V came to 6 bases and at J to 8 bases, leaving 9 bases not matched to a gene. This CDR3 is built from 14 residues. In germline, CDR1 is MDHEN, CDR2 SYDVKM. The CDR3 loop reads CASRLQGVQDEQFF. CDR3 nucleotides: TGTGCCAGCAGATTACAGGGGGTTCAGGATGAGCAGTTCTTC.

This clonotype turned up a few times. The V and J genes are TRBV5-7 and TRBJ2-7; 9 positions match TRBD1. TRBV5-7 is treated as an ORF (open reading frame) with a function not yet certain. With 5 bases clipped from V and 5 bases from J, the junction kept 11 bases outside the gene matches. CDR3 length: 15 residues. CDR3 DNA: TGTGCCAGCAGGCCCCTTGGACAGGGGTCCCACGAGCAGTACTTC. Amino acids: CASRPLGQGSHEQYF.